The 18 T cell receptor beta chains below were found in one sample sequenced in a study of shared clonotypes between healthy human individuals. Some clones are missing from TCRdb's copy, which holds only in-frame ones; the method was immunoSEQ multiplex PCR. This table holds some 2 million clones, roughly 94% found once. Positively selected for CCR7, the CD45RO-negative cells used as naive CD8 cells excluded terminally differentiated effector memory CD45RA+ cells. Source material: naive CD8+ T cells sorted from blood. The source of these receptors is a man younger than 30 in good health.

V usage is TRBV9 and J usage is TRBJ2-3; the D is unclear. The germline gives CDR1 SGDLS, CDR2 YYNGEE. The CDR3 loop spans 15 amino acids. V gave up 0 bases and J gave up 0 bases, with 8 bases separating them. The CDR3 coding sequence is TGTGCCAGCAGCGTAGAGGGCTACAGCACAGATACGCAGTATTTT. Its protein product is CASSVEGYSTDTQYF. The entire variable domain, with the rest obtained from reference TRBV9 and TRBJ2-3, is as follows: DSGVTQTPKHLITATGQRVTLRCSPRSGDLSVYWYQQSLDQGLQFLIQYYNGEERAKGNILERFSAQQFPDLHSELNLSSLELGDSALYFCASSVEGYSTDTQYFGPGTRLTVL.

The chain uses TRBV29-1 and TRBJ1-3; no clear D gene. Germline V gene data show CDR1 as SQVTM and CDR2 as ANQGSEA. The CDR3 spans 14 residues. The germline V and J ends were trimmed by 2 bases and 0 bases, with 8 bases remaining between them. CDR3 coding DNA: TGCAGCGTTGAAAGGGAGGGCTCTGGAAACACCATATATTTT. As protein: CSVEREGSGNTIYF.

As to this clone: Additional DNA sequences in this sample encode the identical CDR3. As DNA, the CDR3 is TGTGCCAGTAGTCCAGGACAGGCCTACGAGCAGTACTTC. This gives the protein CASSPGQAYEQYF. V usage is TRBV19 and J usage is TRBJ2-7; 7 bases agree with TRBD1. From germline, CDR1 is LNHDA and CDR2 SQIVND (reference sequence). Losses at the gene ends were 5 bases for V and 2 bases for J; bases not matched to a gene: 3. CDR3 size: 13 residues.

The chain employs TRBV25-1 and TRBJ2-7; D is possibly TRBD1 (6 bases). Germline V lookup: CDR1 MGHDK, CDR2 SYGVNS. Trimming took off 7 bases at V and 6 bases at J, with 13 bases between the two ends. The CDR3 spans 12 residues. The CDR3 spells CASTSGGVEQYF. The CDR3 DNA sequence: TGTGCCAGCACCTCTGGGGGCGTCGAGCAGTACTTC.

This clone was picked up a small number of times. The chain couples TRBV6-1 to TRBJ1-5; no clear D. CDR1 and CDR2 (germline): MNHNS, SASEGT. CDR3 size: 13 residues. Trimming cost V 2 bases and J 9 bases, with 11 bases left between them. The DNA for the CDR3 is TGTGCCAGCAGTGAAATAGGGTCCCCGCCCCAGCATTTT. Encoded protein: CASSEIGSPPQHF.

V is TRBV7-8 and J is TRBJ1-6; D remains ambiguous. Germline assignment: CDR1 SGHVS and CDR2 FQNEAQ. V was trimmed by 0 bases and J by 5 bases, leaving 14 bases between them. The CDR3 totals 17 residues. The CDR3 sequence is CASSLALIGENNSPLHF. CDR3 bases: TGTGCCAGCAGCTTAGCGCTCATTGGGGAGAATAATTCACCCCTCCACTTT.

The genes are TRBV27 and TRBJ2-5; 7 bases agree with TRBD1. Looked up from germline, CDR1 is MNHEY and CDR2 is SMNVEV (reference sequence). Losses at the gene ends were 5 bases for V and 5 bases for J; bases not matched to a gene: 11. The CDR3 is 15 amino acids. The CDR3 region has the DNA TGTGCCAGCAGTCCGCCGGGACAGACCGGGGAGACCCAGTACTTC. As protein: CASSPPGQTGETQYF.

The chain has TRBV2 and TRBJ2-3; possibly TRBD2 for D (5 bases). The CDR3 loop spans 15 amino acids. With 6 bases removed from V and 0 bases from J, the gap between germline ends came to 13 bases. Germline V CDR1 and CDR2: SNHLY, FYNNEI. The CDR3 is CASRSDWTSTDTQYF. The DNA for the CDR3 is TGTGCCAGCAGATCTGACTGGACTAGCACAGATACGCAGTATTTT.

This chain joins TRBV28 and TRBJ2-1, with 12 bases aligning to TRBD2. Germline assignment: CDR1 MDHEN and CDR2 SYDVKM. There are 14 residues in the CDR3. J gave up 8 bases and V 5 bases, and 4 bases lay outside the gene matches. Here the CDR3 DNA reads TGTGCCAGCAGTACTAGCGGGGGGAAGTATGAGCAGTTCTTC. Translation: CASSTSGGKYEQFF.

V and J are TRBV7-6 and TRBJ2-5, with D perhaps TRBD1 (6 bases). CDR1 SGHVS and CDR2 FNYEAQ come from the germline V gene. The CDR3 sequence is 14 residues long. The V and J ends lost 1 base and 5 bases respectively, with 11 bases between them. The CDR3 nucleotides are TGTGCCAGCAGCTTAGAGGGGGTGTGGGAGACCCAGTACTTC. Translating it yields CASSLEGVWETQYF.

The chain combines TRBV5-1 with TRBJ2-7, with TRBD1 matching 7 bases. The germline CDR1 and CDR2 sequences are SGHRS and YFSETQ. The CDR3 is made up of 14 amino acids. V lost 3 bases to trimming and J lost 1 base; unmatched junction nucleotides: 4. CDR3: CASSYRTGSYEQYF. CDR3 nucleotide sequence: TGCGCCAGCAGCTATCGGACAGGATCCTACGAGCAGTACTTC.

This chain connects TRBV4-1 to TRBJ2-7; unclear D gene. CDR3 length: 15 amino acids. Germline-derived CDR1 and CDR2 are MGHRA and YSYEKL. Deletions cut 1 base from V and 6 bases from J, with 16 bases between. This CDR3 reads CASSQVGPLTLEQYF. In DNA form, the CDR3 reads TGCGCCAGCAGCCAAGTGGGCCCACTTACTCTCGAGCAGTACTTC.

This clone was seen just once. The rearrangement links TRBV27 to TRBJ2-1; tentatively, D is TRBD1 (6 bases). Deletions cut 4 bases from V and 4 bases from J, with 14 bases between. There are 15 residues in the CDR3. Germline CDR1 is MNHEY and CDR2 is SMNVEV (reference sequence). The CDR3 loop is CASSYREARYNEQFF. CDR3 sequence (DNA): TGTGCCAGCAGTTACAGGGAAGCCAGGTACAATGAGCAGTTCTTC.

This sequence joins TRBV5-6 and TRBJ2-7; D might be TRBD1 (5 bases). The CDR3 totals 14 residues. Deletions cut 5 bases from V and 3 bases from J, with 15 bases between. CDR1 is SGHDT and CDR2 is YYEEEE in the germline V gene. Written as DNA, the CDR3 is TGTGCCAGCAGGGCCGGTGCAGGGTACTACGAGCAGTACTTC. This translates into CASRAGAGYYEQYF.

The gene calls are TRBV27 and TRBJ1-5, with D uncertain. The CDR3 is made up of 14 amino acids. Germline V CDR1 and CDR2: MNHEY, SMNVEV (reference sequence). The ends were cut back, 2 bases at V and 6 bases at J, with 11 bases in the middle. Here the CDR3 reads CASSLSPEGQPQHF. The CDR3 DNA follows: TGTGCCAGCAGTTTAAGCCCGGAGGGTCAGCCCCAGCATTTT.

The chain uses TRBV6-6 and TRBJ2-3; D gene ambiguous. This CDR3 has 14 residues. Trimming took off 10 bases at V and 2 bases at J, with 16 bases between the two ends. The germline V gene has CDR1 MNHNY and CDR2 SVGAGI (reference sequence). This CDR3 is CATRPTSPTDTQYF. Written as DNA, the CDR3 is TGTGCCACCCGACCGACCTCCCCCACAGATACGCAGTATTTT.

The chain links TRBV9 to TRBJ1-1, with D tentatively TRBD1 (6 bases). Trimming pared 4 bases from V and 1 base from J, leaving 11 bases between. CDR1 and CDR2 from the germline V gene are SGDLS and YYNGEE. The length of the CDR3 is 14 residues. The CDR3 DNA reads TGTGCCAGCAGCTGGGGGCGCACGAACACTGAAGCTTTCTTT. Amino acids: CASSWGRTNTEAFF.

As for this clone: The sample holds other DNA sequences that translate to the same CDR3. The DNA of the CDR3 is TGCGCCAGCAGCTTAAGACAGACCTACGAGCAGTACTTC. Translated: CASSLRQTYEQYF. V usage is TRBV5-1 and J usage is TRBJ2-7; weak D call: TRBD1 (5 bases). The V gene lost 2 bases and the J gene lost 2 bases, with 8 bases spanning the gap. Germline V gene data show CDR1 as SGHRS and CDR2 as YFSETQ. The CDR3 is 13 amino acids.